These 8 T cell receptor beta chains came from one sample sequenced in a study of blood T cell repertoires in COVID-19. The method was immunoSEQ multiplex PCR; TCRdb's version includes in-frame clones alone and lacks a portion of them. The repertoire holds roughly 280,000 clones, around nine tenths seen once, with over 5% in the top ten. Material for sequencing was peripheral blood. The receptors originated from a woman aged 55-69 years with COVID-19, enrolled during active disease.

The chain has TRBV11-2 and TRBJ2-3; no definite D call. The germline gives CDR1 SGHAT, CDR2 FQNNGV. V was trimmed by 10 bases and J by 2 bases, leaving 7 bases between them. The CDR3 runs 11 residues. The CDR3 DNA follows: TGTGCCACTTCCGTCACAGATACGCAGTATTTT. Protein product: CATSVTDTQYF.

CDR3 loop: CASSHQTRTGKGYTF. In DNA, the CDR3 is TGTGCCAGCAGCCACCAAACCCGGACAGGGAAAGGCTACACCTTC. The V gene is TRBV3-1 (or the pseudogene TRBV3-2), the J gene TRBJ1-2, with TRBD1 matching 8 bases. The germline gives CDR1 LGHDT, CDR2 YNNKEL (reference sequence). The CDR3 length is 15 residues. V gave up 3 bases and J gave up 8 bases; unmatched junction bases: 11.

The chain uses TRBV28 and TRBJ2-1, with 14 bases matching TRBD2. This CDR3 has 15 amino acids. Unmatched junction bases numbered 7, after V lost 6 bases and J lost 9 bases. CDR1 is MDHEN and CDR2 is SYDVKM in the germline V gene. The CDR3 loop is CASRTTSGRAREQFF. CDR3 nucleotides: TGTGCCAGCAGGACGACTAGCGGGAGGGCCCGTGAGCAGTTCTTC.

V is TRBV7-9 and J is TRBJ2-5; TRBD2 aligns across 12 bases. In germline, CDR1 is SEHNR, CDR2 FQNEAQ (reference sequence). CDR3 length: 18 amino acids. The V and J ends lost 5 bases and 2 bases, in that order; junction bases with no gene match: 12. The DNA of the CDR3 is TGTGCCAGCAGCCCCCGCCACGGGACTAGCGGGCCTCAAGAGACCCAGTACTTC. This codes for CASSPRHGTSGPQETQYF.

V gene TRBV28 combines with J gene TRBJ1-5; 8 nucleotides match TRBD1. Trimming cost V 6 bases and J 9 bases; bases outside gene matches: 13. This CDR3 region has 15 residues. Germline CDR1 MDHEN, CDR2 SYDVKM. The CDR3 loop reads CASRATGGRGRPQHF. The DNA for the CDR3 is TGTGCCAGCAGAGCAACAGGGGGTAGAGGTCGGCCCCAGCATTTT.

This chain joins TRBV6-5 and TRBJ2-7, with D possibly TRBD2 on 5 matching bases. From germline, CDR1 is MNHEY and CDR2 SVGAGI. V lost 6 bases and J 2 bases, leaving 11 bases between the germline ends. The CDR3 covers 13 residues. This chain's CDR3 is CASSPGLTYEQYF. The CDR3 DNA reads as TGTGCCAGCAGCCCAGGACTGACCTACGAGCAGTACTTC.

V is TRBV19 and J is TRBJ1-2; 8 bases are a match to TRBD1. Germline-derived CDR1 and CDR2 are LNHDA and SQIVND (reference sequence). The CDR3 is 15 amino acids. The V and J ends lost 2 bases and 4 bases, in that order; junction bases with no gene match: 6. The CDR3 loop reads CASSILTGGSYGYTF. CDR3 DNA sequence: TGTGCCAGTAGTATACTCACAGGGGGATCCTATGGCTACACCTTC.

The V gene is TRBV14, the J gene TRBJ2-5; no reliable D call. Between the trimmed V and J ends, which lost 1 base and 9 bases, there was a span of 15 bases. CDR1 SGHDN and CDR2 FVKESK come from the germline V gene. CDR3 length equals 14 residues. DNA for the CDR3: TGTGCCAGCAGCCAAGTGTTTAGTCTCGGAGCCCAGTACTTC. Protein: CASSQVFSLGAQYF.